Here is one TCR beta chain with its context. The length of the CDR3 is 13 residues. Primers: 60 Vbeta forward and 13 Jbeta reverse. Clones were read by immunoSEQ multiplex PCR, and TCRdb kept only the in-frame ones, dropping some. The sample includes over 150,000 clones, roughly 87% of them seen just once. The data are from a study of cytomegalovirus exposure and HLA in healthy donors. V is TRBV21-1 and J is TRBJ1-2. TRBV21-1 is classified as a pseudogene. The receptor was derived from a man aged 50 to 60 in good health and CMV-seronegative. Sequencing was carried out using PBMCs. The CDR3 DNA reads as TGTGCCAGCAGCAAACGGGGGAACTATGGCTACACCTTC. Its translation: CASSKRGNYGYTF.